The sample holds many counts of the clone carrying this T cell receptor (beta chain). RNA transcripts yielded amplified TCR beta CDR3 regions. First-round RT-PCR targeting the TCR CDR3 was performed with the HTBI primer set. In TCRdb, the multiplex PCR reads were re-called with MiXCR into one record per CDR3 protein. Of 400,000 to 500,000 distinct CDR3 sequences in the sample, approximately 15% were seen once. CDR1 is MNHEY, CDR2 SMNVEV, per germline (reference sequence). Losses at the gene ends were 5 bases for V and 7 bases for J; bases not matched to a gene: 11. CDR3 size: 15 residues. This record belongs to a study of T cells in Graves' hyperthyroidism and ophthalmopathy.

The chain employs TRBV27 and TRBJ1-2, with 9 bases lining up with TRBD1. The TCR sequence derives from a woman in her late teens or twenties with Graves' hyperthyroidism. The sequenced material came from blood. CDR3 region: CASSPRQGEWSGYTF. CDR3 in DNA: TGTGCCAGCAGTCCCCGACAGGGGGAATGGAGTGGCTACACCTTC.